This is a list of T cell receptor beta chains from one sample in a study of blood T cell repertoires in COVID-19. Profiled with immunoSEQ multiplex PCR; TCRdb holds only in-frame clones, not every one. In the table there are about 180,000 clones, roughly 82% of which are singletons. The sequencing sample was made of PBMCs or T cells enriched from blood (not recorded which). The receptors were gathered from a woman aged 25 to 39 who had recovered from COVID-19. CDR3s include the opening cysteine and the closing phenylalanine or tryptophan. The D gene is left open where the match is weak. The size entry is marked missing in some rows and otherwise reads once, few, many or a size class.

v_gene	d_gene	len	j_gene	abundance	CDR3nt	CDR3aa
TRBV18	-	13	TRBJ1-1	-	TGTGCCAGCTCACAAGACAAGACCCTAGAAGCTTTCTTT	CASSQDKTLEAFF
TRBV2	TRBD2	14	TRBJ2-1	-	TGTGCCAGCAGTGAACTAGCGGGATACAATGAGCAGTTCTTC	CASSELAGYNEQFF
TRBV30	-	15	TRBJ2-4	-	TGTGCCTGGAGTGTACGGGGGTTGGCCAAAAACATTCAGTACTTC	CAWSVRGLAKNIQYF
TRBV3-1/TRBV3-2	-	15	TRBJ1-1	few	TGTGCCAGCAAGCCAGGGGAATCCATGAACACTGAAGCTTTCTTT	CASKPGESMNTEAFF
TRBV3-1/TRBV3-2	TRBD2	19	TRBJ2-3	-	TGTGCCAGCAGCCAAGCTGGGACTAGCGGGGTCGGACGAACAGATACGCAGTATTTT	CASSQAGTSGVGRTDTQYF
TRBV24-1	-	12	TRBJ2-3	few	TGTGCCACGGGGGCTAGCACAGATACGCAGTATTTT	CATGASTDTQYF
TRBV5-1	TRBD2	15	TRBJ2-1	-	TGCGCCAGCAGCTTGGTGCGGGAGGCCTACAATGAGCAGTTCTTC	CASSLVREAYNEQFF
TRBV2	-	12	TRBJ1-1	few	TGTGCCAGCCAACAGGGTGCCACTGAAGCTTTCTTT	CASQQGATEAFF
TRBV24-1	TRBD1	15	TRBJ2-5	-	TGTGCCACCAGTGATTTGGATCCAGGGGGAGAGACCCAGTACTTC	CATSDLDPGGETQYF
TRBV5-1	-	14	TRBJ2-7	-	TGCGCCAGCGGAACGGGGGACAGCTCCTACGAGCAGTACTTC	CASGTGDSSYEQYF
TRBV5-4	-	17	TRBJ2-2	-	TGTGCCAGCAGCTTGGCGTATTCCTCAGCGAACACCGGGGAGCTGTTTTTT	CASSLAYSSANTGELFF
TRBV2	TRBD1	15	TRBJ2-2	-	TGTGCCAGCAGGGGACAGGGGGGGAACACCGGGGAGCTGTTTTTT	CASRGQGGNTGELFF
TRBV19	TRBD2	15	TRBJ2-1	once	TGTGCCAGTAGTATAATTGCGGGAGGGCACAATGAGCAGTTCTTC	CASSIIAGGHNEQFF
TRBV6-5	-	13	TRBJ1-2	-	TGTGCCAGCAGGGAGGTCCTTAACTATGGCTACACCTTC	CASREVLNYGYTF
TRBV20-1	-	14	TRBJ2-7	-	TGCAGTGCTAGTCTGCCAGGGTGGGACTACGAGCAGTACTTC	CSASLPGWDYEQYF
TRBV5-1	-	13	TRBJ1-1	-	TGCGCCAGCGAGCTCCAGGGAGGCACTGAAGCTTTCTTT	CASELQGGTEAFF
TRBV6-5	TRBD2	14	TRBJ2-1	-	TGTGCCAGCAGTTCCCGGGGGGGCTACAATGAGCAGTTCTTC	CASSSRGGYNEQFF
TRBV6-5	-	15	TRBJ2-1	-	TGTGCCACCACTCTAGGGAGGACCGAATACAATGAGCAGTTCTTC	CATTLGRTEYNEQFF
TRBV11-1	TRBD1	15	TRBJ2-7	once	TGTGCCAGCAGCTCAGGGGACAGGGGGCTCTACGAGCAGTACTTC	CASSSGDRGLYEQYF
TRBV28	TRBD2	16	TRBJ2-1	-	TGTGCCAGCAGAAAAAGCGGGAGAGGGGACTACAATGAGCAGTTCTTC	CASRKSGRGDYNEQFF
TRBV6-4	TRBD1	16	TRBJ2-5	-	TGTGCCAGCAGTGACAAGGACAGGGGGCGCGGTGAGACCCAGTACTTC	CASSDKDRGRGETQYF
TRBV5-6	TRBD1	13	TRBJ1-2	-	TGTGCCAGCAGCTGGACAGGGGGTAGTGGCTACACCTTC	CASSWTGGSGYTF
TRBV28	-	15	TRBJ2-4	-	TGTGCCAGCAGTCTTCGCACAGGGTTAGCAAACATTCAGTACTTC	CASSLRTGLANIQYF
TRBV24-1	-	13	TRBJ1-1	-	TGTGCCACAAGGCAGGGTGGTCACACTGAAGCTTTCTTT	CATRQGGHTEAFF
TRBV11-2	-	17	TRBJ1-6	-	TGTGCCAGCAGCCCGCCCCCCCGGCGGGGGCTGGGTTCACCCCTCCACTTT	CASSPPPRRGLGSPLHF
TRBV11-2	TRBD1	15	TRBJ2-7	-	TGTGCCAGCAGCCCCCTGGGACAGGGGAGCCACGAGCAGTACTTC	CASSPLGQGSHEQYF
TRBV27	-	16	TRBJ1-2	-	TGTGCCAGCAGTTCCGAGACAGGATTCCCTATTGGTGGCTACACCTTC	CASSSETGFPIGGYTF
TRBV7-9	TRBD1	12	TRBJ2-7	once	TGTGCCAGCAGCGCGACAGGGGACGAGCAGTACTTC	CASSATGDEQYF
TRBV5-4	TRBD1	14	TRBJ2-7	-	TGTGCCAGCAGACCGGGACAGGGAGTCTACGAGCAGTACTTC	CASRPGQGVYEQYF
TRBV7-3	TRBD2	15	TRBJ2-1	-	TGTGCCAGCAGCTTGCTAGCGGGAGCCAACAATGAGCAGTTCTTC	CASSLLAGANNEQFF
TRBV27	-	15	TRBJ2-5	-	TGTGCCAGCAGTTTATCTTCGTTCGGCCAAGAGACCCAGTACTTC	CASSLSSFGQETQYF
TRBV27	-	14	TRBJ1-6	-	TGTGCCAGCAGTTCAGGCTCAGAAGTTGCACCCCTCCACTTT	CASSSGSEVAPLHF
TRBV28	TRBD1	15	TRBJ1-5	-	TGTGCCAGCAGTTTATTGAGGGGGACAGATCAGCCCCAGCATTTT	CASSLLRGTDQPQHF
TRBV27	TRBD1	12	TRBJ1-1	-	TGTGCCAGCATGACAGGGGTAACTGAAGCTTTCTTT	CASMTGVTEAFF
TRBV5-6	-	13	TRBJ2-7	-	TGTGCCAGCAGCTTTTTCAGGGACTACGAGCAGTACTTC	CASSFFRDYEQYF
TRBV28	TRBD1	16	TRBJ1-4	-	TGTGCCAGCAGCCGCTTACACCGGGACAGGGGTGAAAAACTGTTTTTT	CASSRLHRDRGEKLFF
TRBV9	TRBD2	15	TRBJ2-1	-	TGTGCCAGCAGCGTAGAACTAGCGGGAGGGTCTGAGCAGTTCTTC	CASSVELAGGSEQFF
TRBV28	-	15	TRBJ2-3	-	TGTGCCAGCAGTCCGCGGGGTAGCGGCACAGATACGCAGTATTTT	CASSPRGSGTDTQYF
TRBV15	-	14	TRBJ2-7	-	TGTGCCACCAGCAGAGAGAGAGGCTCCTACGAGCAGTACTTC	CATSRERGSYEQYF
TRBV2	TRBD1	13	TRBJ2-7	once	TGTGCCAGCAGTGGGACAGGGGCCTACGAGCAGTACTTC	CASSGTGAYEQYF
TRBV6-5	TRBD2	15	TRBJ2-7	-	TGTGCCAGCAGTTACTCCCCGGGAGGCACCTACGAGCAGTACTTC	CASSYSPGGTYEQYF